The next 13 T cell receptor beta chains were all read from a single sample in a study of T-cell reconstitution after alpha-beta-depleted transplantation in children. For TCRbeta, the library was prepared with unique molecular identifiers. TCRdb processed the PCR reads anew with MiXCR; each CDR3 protein has one entry. The repertoire holds hundreds of thousands of distinct CDR3 sequences, with roughly 15% as singletons. The sequences come from PBMCs, mostly from graft donor cells, collected 360 days after TCRalphabeta/CD19-depleted stem cell transplant. Every receptor here comes from a male patient between 10 and 17 years old who had a stem cell transplant for acute lymphoblastic leukemia, so the T cells may come from the graft donor.

This chain uses TRBV20-1 with TRBJ2-3; D perhaps matches TRBD1 (5 bases). Trimming left V 6 bases short and J 3 bases short, with 13 bases between. Germline V gene sequence: CDR1 DFQATT, CDR2 SNEGSKA (reference sequence). The CDR3 loop spans 13 amino acids. The chain's CDR3 is CSAGAVPTDTQYF. The CDR3 bases are TGCAGTGCAGGGGCAGTACCAACAGATACGCAGTATTTT.

This clonotype came up many times. Here the CDR3 DNA reads TGCGCCAGCAGCCAAGGTCGTACAGGGGCCCAGCCCCAGCATTTT. Encoded protein: CASSQGRTGAQPQHF. V is TRBV4-1 and J is TRBJ1-5, with 7 bases matching TRBD1. V lost 1 base to trimming and J lost 7 bases; unmatched junction nucleotides: 7. Looked up from germline, CDR1 is MGHRA and CDR2 is YSYEKL. The length of the CDR3 is 15 residues.

This sequence joins TRBV27 and TRBJ2-7; 9 nucleotides align to TRBD2. The J segment lost 0 bases and the V segment lost 8 bases, leaving 8 bases of the junction unmatched. The CDR3 contains 15 residues. From germline, CDR1 is MNHEY and CDR2 SMNVEV (reference sequence). The CDR3 region is CASGTSGQSSYEQYF. The CDR3 DNA reads as TGTGCCAGCGGCACTAGCGGGCAGAGCTCCTACGAGCAGTACTTC.

Only a few counts were recorded for this clonotype. As DNA, the CDR3 is TGTGCCAGCAGCGTTTGGGACAGCGACAACTCACCCCTCCACTTT. Translation: CASSVWDSDNSPLHF. V and J are TRBV7-9 and TRBJ1-6; TRBD1 matches at 7 bases. CDR3 size: 15 residues. The germline CDR1 and CDR2 sequences are SEHNR and FQNEAQ (reference sequence). The ends lost 5 bases at V and 10 bases at J; junction bases unmatched: 11.

The chain carries TRBV20-1 and TRBJ2-7; 8 bases line up with TRBD1. There are 15 residues in the CDR3. CDR1 DFQATT and CDR2 SNEGSKA come from the germline V gene (reference sequence). V shed 3 bases, J shed 2 bases, and the junction held 9 bases outside the gene matches. The CDR3 DNA is TGCAGTGCTAGGAGTGGCTGGGACAGGACCTACGAGCAGTACTTC. Its translation: CSARSGWDRTYEQYF.

This clonotype was counted ten times or more. The chain uses TRBV7-9 and TRBJ2-5; possible D gene TRBD1, 6 bases. Trimming pared 4 bases from V and 8 bases from J, leaving 14 bases between. This CDR3 region has 13 residues. Per germline, CDR1 SEHNR and CDR2 FQNEAQ (reference sequence). CDR3 in DNA: TGTGCCAGCAGCTCCCCGACAGGTTTTACCCAGTACTTC. Its protein product is CASSSPTGFTQYF. The whole variable domain, remainder taken from reference TRBV7-9 and TRBJ2-5, is DTGVSQNPRHKITKRGQNVTFRCDPISEHNRLYWYRQTLGQGPEFLTYFQNEAQLEKSRLLSDRFSAERPKGSFSTLEIQRTEQGDSAMYLCASSSPTGFTQYFGPGTRLLVL.

This clonotype has ten or more counts. V usage is TRBV4-1 and J usage is TRBJ2-1; D remains unclear. V lost 5 bases and J 7 bases, leaving 21 bases between the germline ends. This CDR3 contains 16 residues. CDR1 is MGHRA, CDR2 YSYEKL, per germline. The DNA for the CDR3 is TGCGCCAGCAGCTCCCCCTCGCGTAGGGCTCGTAATGAGCAGTTCTTC. Translated, it gives CASSSPSRRARNEQFF.

This clonotype has a count of ten or more. The rearrangement links TRBV5-1 to TRBJ2-1; 8 nucleotides align to TRBD2. The V segment lost 4 bases and the J segment 2 bases; nucleotides outside the gene matches: 8. The CDR3 runs 16 residues. CDR1 and CDR2 (germline): SGHRS, YFSETQ. The CDR3 region has the DNA TGCGCCAGCAGCAAGGCCGCGGGGGGAACCTACAATGAGCAGTTCTTC. Its translation is CASSKAAGGTYNEQFF.

This clonotype came up a few times. J is TRBJ1-2 and V is TRBV13; TRBD1 is a possible D gene (6 bases). This CDR3 comprises 13 residues. Per germline, CDR1 PRHDT and CDR2 FYEKMQ (reference sequence). The ends were cut back, 3 bases at V and 7 bases at J, with 12 bases in the middle. DNA of the CDR3: TGTGCCAGCAGCTTTGGGAAGGGGGGTGGCTACACCTTC. Translation gives CASSFGKGGGYTF. The variable domain in full, completed from reference TRBV13 and TRBJ1-2, reads AAGVIQSPRHLIKEKRETATLKCYPIPRHDTVYWYQQGPGQDPQFLISFYEKMQSDKGSIPDRFSAQQFSDYHSELNMSSLELGDSALYFCASSFGKGGGYTFGSGTRLTVV.

This clonotype was found a few times. This chain uses TRBV20-1 with TRBJ2-3; D unresolved. The CDR3 runs 14 residues. Deletions cut 2 bases from V and 2 bases from J, with 11 bases between. The germline CDR1 and CDR2 sequences are DFQATT and SNEGSKA (reference sequence). This chain's CDR3 is CSARSGFFTDTQYF. CDR3 coding DNA: TGCAGTGCTAGATCTGGGTTCTTCACAGATACGCAGTATTTT.

A note on this clonotype: One end of the junction does not line up with germline, which may come from a read error. The CDR3 nucleotides read TGTGCCAGCAGCCTAGCGGGAGGGCAACACGAGCAGTACTTC. As protein: CASSLAGGQHEQYF. The chain uses TRBV7-6 and TRBJ2-7; 12 bases are a match to TRBD2. CDR3 length: 14 amino acids. Germline-derived CDR1 and CDR2 are SGHVS and FNYEAQ.

The chain couples TRBV5-1 to TRBJ2-7, with D possibly matching TRBD1 (6 bases). Trimming cost V 0 bases and J 5 bases, with 12 bases left between them. Per germline, CDR1 SGHRS and CDR2 YFSETQ. This CDR3 region has 14 residues. DNA for the CDR3: TGCGCCAGCAGCTTGGTGGGGGCCGCGGACGAGCAGTACTTC. It translates to CASSLVGAADEQYF.

This clonotype showed up many times. The CDR3 nucleotides are TGTGCCAGCAGTTTAGAAAATCAGCCCCAGCATTTT. This encodes CASSLENQPQHF. The chain has TRBV12-3 or TRBV12-4 and TRBJ1-5; D is undetermined. The CDR3 extends over 12 amino acids. Trimming took off 1 base at V and 4 bases at J, with 2 bases between the two ends.